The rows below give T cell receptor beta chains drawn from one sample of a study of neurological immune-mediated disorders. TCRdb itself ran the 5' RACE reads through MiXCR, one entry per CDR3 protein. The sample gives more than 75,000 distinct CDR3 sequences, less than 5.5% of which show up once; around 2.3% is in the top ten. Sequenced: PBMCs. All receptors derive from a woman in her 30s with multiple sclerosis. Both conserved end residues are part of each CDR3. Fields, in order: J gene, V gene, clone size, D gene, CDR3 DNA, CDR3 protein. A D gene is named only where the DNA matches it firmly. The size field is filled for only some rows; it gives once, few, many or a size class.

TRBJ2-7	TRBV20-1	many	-	TGCAGTGCTAGAGATTCTGGCGCCAGCGACCACGAGCAGTACTTC	CSARDSGASDHEQYF
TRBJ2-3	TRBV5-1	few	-	TGCGCCAGCAGCTCGGACATCACAGATACGCAGTATTTT	CASSSDITDTQYF
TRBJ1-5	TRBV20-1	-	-	TGCAGTGCTACAGGGAGCAATCAGCCCCAGCATTTT	CSATGSNQPQHF
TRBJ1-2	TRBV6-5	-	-	TGTGCCAGCAGTTACTCTTCTGGGACATTTGCTAACTATGGCTACACCTTC	CASSYSSGTFANYGYTF
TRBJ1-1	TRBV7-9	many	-	TGTGCCAGCTCTTTTCCTGAGCGGGTCATGAACACTGAAGCTTTCTTT	CASSFPERVMNTEAFF
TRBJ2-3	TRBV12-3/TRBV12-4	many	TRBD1	TGTGCCAGCAGTTTGCAGGGACAGGCGGGCACAGATACGCAGTATTTT	CASSLQGQAGTDTQYF
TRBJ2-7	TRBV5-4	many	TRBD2	TGTGCCAGCAGCCGTGCAGGTCGGGGGGCCTACGAGCAGTACTTC	CASSRAGRGAYEQYF
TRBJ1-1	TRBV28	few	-	TGTGCCAGCAGTTTAGGTGGGTTGGGAGACACTGAAGCTTTCTTT	CASSLGGLGDTEAFF
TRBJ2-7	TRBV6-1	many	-	TGTGCCAGCAGTGATAAGTCGGGGGATGGATCTGGCGAGCAGTACTTC	CASSDKSGDGSGEQYF
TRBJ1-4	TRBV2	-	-	TGTGCCAGCAGTGAATCGGGGTCCGAGTATGAAAAACTGTTTTTT	CASSESGSEYEKLFF
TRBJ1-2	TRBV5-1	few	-	TGCGCCAGCAGCTTGGCAGGGTTTAACTATGGCTACACCTTC	CASSLAGFNYGYTF
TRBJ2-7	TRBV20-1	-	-	TGCAGTGCTGAAGGGGACCTCTCCTACGAGCAGTACTTC	CSAEGDLSYEQYF
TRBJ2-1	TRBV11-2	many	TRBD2	TGTGCCAGCAGCTATATAAAACCGGGACTAGCGGGGTACAATGAGCAGTTCTTC	CASSYIKPGLAGYNEQFF
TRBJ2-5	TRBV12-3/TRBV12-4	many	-	TGTGCCAGCAGTCTGAGCGCCGGTGGTTTGCAAGAGACCCAGTACTTC	CASSLSAGGLQETQYF
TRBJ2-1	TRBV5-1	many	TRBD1	TGCGCCAGCAGCCTGCTACCGGGACAGGCGGAGCAGTTCTTC	CASSLLPGQAEQFF
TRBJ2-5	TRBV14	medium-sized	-	TGTGCCAGCAGCCAGCACCTAGACGTACAAGAGACCCAGTACTTC	CASSQHLDVQETQYF
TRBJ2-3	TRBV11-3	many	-	TGTGCCAGCAGCTTGGAGGCCGGGGATACGCAGTATTTT	CASSLEAGDTQYF
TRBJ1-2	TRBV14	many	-	TGTGCCAGCAGCCAAGATCGTTCGGCAGGAAGTTATGGCTACACCTTC	CASSQDRSAGSYGYTF
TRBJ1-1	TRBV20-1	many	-	TGCAGTGCTAGGCGGGACGGGAACACTGAAGCTTTCTTT	CSARRDGNTEAFF
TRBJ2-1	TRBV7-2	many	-	TGTGCCAGCAGCGGACAATCGGGCCCGGCGGATGAGCAGTTCTTC	CASSGQSGPADEQFF
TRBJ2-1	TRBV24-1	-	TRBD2	TGTGCCAACAGTGACCCCAGTTTCGCTAGCGGGAGTGTGCCGAATGAGCAGTTCTTC	CANSDPSFASGSVPNEQFF
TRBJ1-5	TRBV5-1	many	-	TGCGCCAGCAGCCCACTTACAGGGAGCAATCAGCCCCAGCATTTT	CASSPLTGSNQPQHF
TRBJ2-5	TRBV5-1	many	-	TGCGCCAGCAGCTTGGGTTGGGGGAGCTACCAAGAGACCCAGTACTTC	CASSLGWGSYQETQYF
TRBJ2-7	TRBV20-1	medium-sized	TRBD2	TGCAGTGCTAGAGAAGCGGGAGCCTACGAGCAGTACTTC	CSAREAGAYEQYF
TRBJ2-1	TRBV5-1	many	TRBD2	TGCGCCAGCAGCCTAGGTCTAGCGGGGAGGGCCTACAATGAGCAGTTCTTC	CASSLGLAGRAYNEQFF
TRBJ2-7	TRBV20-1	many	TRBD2	TGCAGTGCTAGACTAGCGGGGACCTACGAGCAGTACTTC	CSARLAGTYEQYF
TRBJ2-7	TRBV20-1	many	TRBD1	TGCAGTGCCCCAGGGACGGGACAGGGCTACGAGCAGTACTTC	CSAPGTGQGYEQYF
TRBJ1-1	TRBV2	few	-	TGTGCCAGCAGTCGGGGGGAAGCTTTCTTT	CASSRGEAFF
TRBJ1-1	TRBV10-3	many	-	TGTGCCAGCCGGCAGGGTGGATCGGACACTGAAGCTTTCTTT	CASRQGGSDTEAFF
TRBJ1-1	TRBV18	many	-	TGTGCCAGCTCACCAGCCGACACTGAAGCTTTCTTT	CASSPADTEAFF
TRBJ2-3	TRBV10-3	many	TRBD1	TGTGCCATCAGTCTCGGGACAGGCCACGATACGCAGTATTTT	CAISLGTGHDTQYF
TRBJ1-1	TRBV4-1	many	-	TGCGCCAGCAGCCATTGGGCCATGAACACTGAAGCTTTCTTT	CASSHWAMNTEAFF
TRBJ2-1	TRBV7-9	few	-	TGTGCCAGCATCCAAGACGCCTACAATGAGCAGTTCTTC	CASIQDAYNEQFF
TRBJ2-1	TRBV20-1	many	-	TGCAGTGCTAAAGGGTCCGAGGCAGGGGCCCATCATGAGCAGTTCTTC	CSAKGSEAGAHHEQFF
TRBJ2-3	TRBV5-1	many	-	TGCGCCAGCAGCTTGGGCAGGAGCTACACAGATACGCAGTATTTT	CASSLGRSYTDTQYF
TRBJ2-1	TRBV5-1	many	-	TGCGCCAGCAGCTCCACAGGGTTCGGGGTCTCCTACAATGAGCAGTTCTTC	CASSSTGFGVSYNEQFF
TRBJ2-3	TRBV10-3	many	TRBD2	TGTGCCATCAGGGAAAATCGGGGGGGCGGCACAGATACGCAGTATTTT	CAIRENRGGGTDTQYF
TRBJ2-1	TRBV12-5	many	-	TGTGCTAGTGCCCTCGACGGGAGCTCCTACAATGAGCAGTTCTTC	CASALDGSSYNEQFF
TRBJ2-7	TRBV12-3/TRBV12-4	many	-	TGTGCCAGCAGTTTTTTAAGAAACGAGCAGTACTTC	CASSFLRNEQYF
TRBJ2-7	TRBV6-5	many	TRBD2	TGTGCCAGCAGTTACGGACTAGCGACTCGCTACGAGCAGTACTTC	CASSYGLATRYEQYF
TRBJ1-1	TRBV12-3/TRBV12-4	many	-	TGTGCCAGCAGTTGGCGGGGGCCTGAAGCTTTCTTT	CASSWRGPEAFF